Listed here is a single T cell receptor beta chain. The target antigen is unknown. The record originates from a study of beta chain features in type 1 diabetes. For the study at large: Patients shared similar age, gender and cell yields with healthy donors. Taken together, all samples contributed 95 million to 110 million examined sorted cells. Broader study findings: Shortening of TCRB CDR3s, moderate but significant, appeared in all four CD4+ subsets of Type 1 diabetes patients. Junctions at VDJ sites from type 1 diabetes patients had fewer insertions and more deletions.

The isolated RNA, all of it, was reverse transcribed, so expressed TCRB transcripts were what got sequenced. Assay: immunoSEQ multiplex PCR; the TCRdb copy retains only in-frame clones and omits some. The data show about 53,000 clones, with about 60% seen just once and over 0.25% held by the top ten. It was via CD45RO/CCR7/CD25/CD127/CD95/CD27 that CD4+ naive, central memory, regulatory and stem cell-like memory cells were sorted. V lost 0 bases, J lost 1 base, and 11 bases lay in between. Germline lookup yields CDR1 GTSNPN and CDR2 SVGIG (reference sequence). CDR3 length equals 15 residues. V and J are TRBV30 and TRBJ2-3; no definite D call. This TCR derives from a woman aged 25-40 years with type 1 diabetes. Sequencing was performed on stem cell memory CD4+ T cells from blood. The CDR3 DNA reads TGTGCCTGGAGTGTTCCCCGGCAGGGCACAGATACGCAGTATTTT. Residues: CAWSVPRQGTDTQYF.